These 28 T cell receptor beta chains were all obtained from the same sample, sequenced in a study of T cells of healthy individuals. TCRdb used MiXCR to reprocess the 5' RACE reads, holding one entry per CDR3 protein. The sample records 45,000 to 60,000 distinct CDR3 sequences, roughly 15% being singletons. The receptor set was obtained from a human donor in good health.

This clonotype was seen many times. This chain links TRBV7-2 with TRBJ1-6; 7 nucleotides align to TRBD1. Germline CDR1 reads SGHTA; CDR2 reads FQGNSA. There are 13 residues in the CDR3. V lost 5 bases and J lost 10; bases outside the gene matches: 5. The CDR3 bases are TGTGCCAGCAGCCGACAGGGTGGCTCACCCCTCCACTTT. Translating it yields CASSRQGGSPLHF.

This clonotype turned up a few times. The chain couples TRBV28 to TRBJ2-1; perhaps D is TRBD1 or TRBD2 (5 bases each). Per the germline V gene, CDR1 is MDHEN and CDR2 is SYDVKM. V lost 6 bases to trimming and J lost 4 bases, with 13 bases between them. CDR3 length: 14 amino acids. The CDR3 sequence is CASRGRDLYNEQFF. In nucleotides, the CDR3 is TGTGCCAGCAGGGGTAGGGACCTGTACAATGAGCAGTTCTTC.

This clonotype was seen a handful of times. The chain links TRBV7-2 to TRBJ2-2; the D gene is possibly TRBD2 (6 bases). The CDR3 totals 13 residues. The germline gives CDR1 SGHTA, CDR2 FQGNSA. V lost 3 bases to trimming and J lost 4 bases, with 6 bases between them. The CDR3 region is CASSFGSTGELFF. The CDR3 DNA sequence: TGTGCCAGCAGCTTCGGGAGCACCGGGGAGCTGTTTTTT. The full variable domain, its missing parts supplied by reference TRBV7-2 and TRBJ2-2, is GAGVSQSPSNKVTEKGKDVELRCDPISGHTALYWYRQSLGQGLEFLIYFQGNSAPDKSGLPSDRFSAERTGGSVSTLTIQRTQQEDSAVYLCASSFGSTGELFFGEGSRLTVL.

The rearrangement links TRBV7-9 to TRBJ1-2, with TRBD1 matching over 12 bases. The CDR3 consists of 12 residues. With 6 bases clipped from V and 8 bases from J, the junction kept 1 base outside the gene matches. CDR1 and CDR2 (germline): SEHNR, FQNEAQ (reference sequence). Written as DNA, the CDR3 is TGTGCCAGCAGAGGGACAGGGGGCGGCTACACCTTC. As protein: CASRGTGGGYTF.

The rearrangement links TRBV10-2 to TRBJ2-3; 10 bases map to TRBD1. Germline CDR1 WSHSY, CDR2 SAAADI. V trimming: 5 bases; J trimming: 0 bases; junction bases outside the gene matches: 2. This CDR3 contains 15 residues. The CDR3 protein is CASSTGQGSTDTQYF. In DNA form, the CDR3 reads TGCGCCAGCAGTACGGGACAGGGGAGCACAGATACGCAGTATTTT.

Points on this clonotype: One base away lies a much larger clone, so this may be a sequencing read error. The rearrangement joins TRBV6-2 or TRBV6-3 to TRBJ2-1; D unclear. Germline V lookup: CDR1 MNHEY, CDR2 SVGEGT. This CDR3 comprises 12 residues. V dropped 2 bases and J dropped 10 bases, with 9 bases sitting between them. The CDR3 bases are TGTGCCAGCAGTTACATGCTGGGGGAGCAGTTCTTC. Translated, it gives CASSYMLGEQFF.

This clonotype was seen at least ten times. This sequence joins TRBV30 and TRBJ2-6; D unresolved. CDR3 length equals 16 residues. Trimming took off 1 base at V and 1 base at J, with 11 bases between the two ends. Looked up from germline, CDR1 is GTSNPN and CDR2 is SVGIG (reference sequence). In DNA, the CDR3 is TGTGCCTGGAGTGGCCCGGATGGTTCTGGGGCCAACGTCCTGACTTTC. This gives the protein CAWSGPDGSGANVLTF. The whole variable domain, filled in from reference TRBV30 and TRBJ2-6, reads SQTIHQWPATLVQPVGSPLSLECTVEGTSNPNLYWYRQAAGRGLQLLFYSVGIGQISSEVPQNLSASRPQDRQFILSSKKLLLSDSGFYLCAWSGPDGSGANVLTFGAGSRLTVL.

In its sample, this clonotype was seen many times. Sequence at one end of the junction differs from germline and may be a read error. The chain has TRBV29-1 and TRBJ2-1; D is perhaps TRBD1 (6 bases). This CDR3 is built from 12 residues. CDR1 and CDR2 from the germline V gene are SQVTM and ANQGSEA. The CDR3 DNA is TGCAGCCTTGATAAGGGGGACAATGAGCAGTTCTTC. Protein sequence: CSLDKGDNEQFF.

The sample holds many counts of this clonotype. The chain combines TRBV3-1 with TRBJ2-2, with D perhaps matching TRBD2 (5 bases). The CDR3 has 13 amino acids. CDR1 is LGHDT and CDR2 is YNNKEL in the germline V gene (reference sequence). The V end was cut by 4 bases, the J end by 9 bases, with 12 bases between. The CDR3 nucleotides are TGTGCCAGCAGCCGGGAGTTAGGTCGGGAGCTGTTTTTT. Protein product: CASSRELGRELFF.

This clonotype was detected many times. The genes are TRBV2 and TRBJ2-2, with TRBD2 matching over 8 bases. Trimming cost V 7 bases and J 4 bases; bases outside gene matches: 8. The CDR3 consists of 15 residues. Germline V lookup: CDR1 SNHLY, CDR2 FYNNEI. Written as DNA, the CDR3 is TGTGCCAGCACTCGGACTAGCTCTCGCACCGGGGAGCTGTTTTTT. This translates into CASTRTSSRTGELFF.

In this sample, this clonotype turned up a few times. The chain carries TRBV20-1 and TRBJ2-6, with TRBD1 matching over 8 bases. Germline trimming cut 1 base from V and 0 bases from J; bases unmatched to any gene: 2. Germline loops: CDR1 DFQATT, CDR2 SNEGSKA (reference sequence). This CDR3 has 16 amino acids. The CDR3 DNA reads TGCAGTGCTAGAGCAACAGGGGGCTCTGGGGCCAACGTCCTGACTTTC. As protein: CSARATGGSGANVLTF.

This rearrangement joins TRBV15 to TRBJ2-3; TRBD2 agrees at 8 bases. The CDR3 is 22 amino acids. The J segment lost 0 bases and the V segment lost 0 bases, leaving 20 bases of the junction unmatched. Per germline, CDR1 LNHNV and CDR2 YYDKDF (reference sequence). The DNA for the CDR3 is TGTGCCACCAGCAGAGATCGGAACAGCGGGGGACTCTTCAGACCTAGCACAGATACGCAGTATTTT. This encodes CATSRDRNSGGLFRPSTDTQYF. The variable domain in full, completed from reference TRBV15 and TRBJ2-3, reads DAMVIQNPRYQVTQFGKPVTLSCSQTLNHNVMYWYQQKSSQAPKLLFHYYDKDFNNEADTPDNFQSRRPNTSFCFLDIRSPGLGDTAMYLCATSRDRNSGGLFRPSTDTQYFGPGTRLTVL.

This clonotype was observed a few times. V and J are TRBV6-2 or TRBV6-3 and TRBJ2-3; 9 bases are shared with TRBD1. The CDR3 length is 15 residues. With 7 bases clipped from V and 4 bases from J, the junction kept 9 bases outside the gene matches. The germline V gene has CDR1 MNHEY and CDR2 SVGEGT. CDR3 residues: CASKSGTGYPDTQYF. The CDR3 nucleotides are TGTGCCAGCAAGTCCGGGACAGGGTATCCAGATACGCAGTATTTT.

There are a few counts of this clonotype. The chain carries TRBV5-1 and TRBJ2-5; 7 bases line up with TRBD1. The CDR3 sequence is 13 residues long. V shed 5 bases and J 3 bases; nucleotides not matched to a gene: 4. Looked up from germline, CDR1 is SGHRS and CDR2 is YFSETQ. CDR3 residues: CASRFGTEETQYF. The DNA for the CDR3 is TGCGCCAGCAGGTTCGGGACAGAAGAGACCCAGTACTTC.

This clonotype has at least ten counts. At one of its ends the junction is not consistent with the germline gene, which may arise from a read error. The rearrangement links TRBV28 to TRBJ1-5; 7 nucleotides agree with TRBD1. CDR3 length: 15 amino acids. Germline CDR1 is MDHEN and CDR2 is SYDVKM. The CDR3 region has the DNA TGTGCCAGCAGGTCAGGGGGGGGGCGCAAACAGCCCCAGCATTTT. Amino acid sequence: CASRSGGGRKQPQHF.

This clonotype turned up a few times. The CDR3 region has the DNA TGTGCCAGCAGCGCCCGACAGGGTAGGACTGAAGCTTTCTTT. Amino acid sequence: CASSARQGRTEAFF. The chain recombines TRBV9 with TRBJ1-1, with 7 bases that match TRBD1. This CDR3 comprises 14 residues. V shed 3 bases and J 5 bases; nucleotides not matched to a gene: 7. Germline-derived CDR1 and CDR2 are SGDLS and YYNGEE.

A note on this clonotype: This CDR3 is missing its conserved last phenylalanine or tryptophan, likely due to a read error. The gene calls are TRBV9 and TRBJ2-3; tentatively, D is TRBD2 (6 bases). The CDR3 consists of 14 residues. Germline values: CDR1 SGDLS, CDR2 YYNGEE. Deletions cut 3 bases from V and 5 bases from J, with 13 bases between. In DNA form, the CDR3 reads TGTGCCAGCAGCGCCGGACTGGGGGGAGATACGCAGTATTCT. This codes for CASSAGLGGDTQYS.

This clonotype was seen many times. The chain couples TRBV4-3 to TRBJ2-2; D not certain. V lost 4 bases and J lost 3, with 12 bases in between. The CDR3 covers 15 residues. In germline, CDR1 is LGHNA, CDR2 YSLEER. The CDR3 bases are TGCGCCAGCAGCCGCACGATGCAGGACACCGGGGAGCTGTTTTTT. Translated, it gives CASSRTMQDTGELFF.

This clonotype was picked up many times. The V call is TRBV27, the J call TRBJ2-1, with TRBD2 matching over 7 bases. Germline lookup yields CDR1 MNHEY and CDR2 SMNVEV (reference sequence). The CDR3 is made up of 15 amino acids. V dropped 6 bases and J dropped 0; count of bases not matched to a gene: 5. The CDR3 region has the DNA TGTGCCAGCAGACTAGCGCAGAGCTCCTACAATGAGCAGTTCTTC. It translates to CASRLAQSSYNEQFF.

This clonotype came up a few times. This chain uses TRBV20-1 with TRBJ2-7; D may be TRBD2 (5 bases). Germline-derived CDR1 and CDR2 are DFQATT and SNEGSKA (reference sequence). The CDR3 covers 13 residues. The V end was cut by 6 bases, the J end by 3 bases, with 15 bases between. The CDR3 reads CSAEVLRVYEQYF. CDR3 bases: TGCAGTGCGGAGGTTCTAAGAGTCTACGAGCAGTACTTC.

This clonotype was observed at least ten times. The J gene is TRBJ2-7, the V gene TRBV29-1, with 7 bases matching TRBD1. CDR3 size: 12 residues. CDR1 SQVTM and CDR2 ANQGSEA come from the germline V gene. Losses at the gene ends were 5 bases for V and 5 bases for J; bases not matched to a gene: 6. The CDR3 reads CSVRGQVDEQYF. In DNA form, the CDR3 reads TGCAGCGTTAGGGGGCAGGTCGACGAGCAGTACTTC.

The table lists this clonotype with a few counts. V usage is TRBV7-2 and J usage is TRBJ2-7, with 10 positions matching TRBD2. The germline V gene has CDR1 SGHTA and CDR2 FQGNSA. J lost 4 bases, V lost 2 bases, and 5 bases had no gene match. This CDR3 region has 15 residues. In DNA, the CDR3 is TGTGCCAGCAGCTTACAAGCGGGGGGGCTGTACGAGCAGTACTTC. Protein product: CASSLQAGGLYEQYF.

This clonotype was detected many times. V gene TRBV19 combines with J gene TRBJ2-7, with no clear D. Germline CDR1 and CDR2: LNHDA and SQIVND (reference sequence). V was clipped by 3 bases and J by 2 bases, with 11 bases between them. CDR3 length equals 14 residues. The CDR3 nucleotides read TGTGCCAGTAGTATTGGGGTCGGACCCTACGAGCAGTACTTC. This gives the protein CASSIGVGPYEQYF.

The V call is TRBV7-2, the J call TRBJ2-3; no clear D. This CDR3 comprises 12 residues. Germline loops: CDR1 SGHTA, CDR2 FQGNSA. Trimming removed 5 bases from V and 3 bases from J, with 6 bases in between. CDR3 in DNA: TGTGCCAGCAGCCTCATGACAGATACGCAGTATTTT. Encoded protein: CASSLMTDTQYF. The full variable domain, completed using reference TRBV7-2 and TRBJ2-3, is GAGVSQSPSNKVTEKGKDVELRCDPISGHTALYWYRQSLGQGLEFLIYFQGNSAPDKSGLPSDRFSAERTGGSVSTLTIQRTQQEDSAVYLCASSLMTDTQYFGPGTRLTVL.

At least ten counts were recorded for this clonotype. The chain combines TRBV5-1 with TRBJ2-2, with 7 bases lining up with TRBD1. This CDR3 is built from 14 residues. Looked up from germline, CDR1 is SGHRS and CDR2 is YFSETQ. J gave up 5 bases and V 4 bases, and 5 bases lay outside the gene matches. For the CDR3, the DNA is TGCGCCAGCAGCACGGGACAGCAGACCGGGGAGCTGTTTTTT. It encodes CASSTGQQTGELFF.

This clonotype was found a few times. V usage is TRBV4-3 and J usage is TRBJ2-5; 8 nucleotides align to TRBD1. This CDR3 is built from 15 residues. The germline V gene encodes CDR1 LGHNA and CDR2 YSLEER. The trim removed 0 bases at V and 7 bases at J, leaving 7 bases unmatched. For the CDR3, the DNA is TGCGCCAGCAGCCAAGAAGGGACAGGCTACGGGACCCAGTACTTC. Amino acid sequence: CASSQEGTGYGTQYF.

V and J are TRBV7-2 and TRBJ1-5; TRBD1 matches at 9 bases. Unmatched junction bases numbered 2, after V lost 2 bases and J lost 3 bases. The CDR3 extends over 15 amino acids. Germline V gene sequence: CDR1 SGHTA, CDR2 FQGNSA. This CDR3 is CASSLRTGDNQPQHF. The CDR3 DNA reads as TGTGCCAGCAGCTTAAGGACAGGGGACAATCAGCCCCAGCATTTT.

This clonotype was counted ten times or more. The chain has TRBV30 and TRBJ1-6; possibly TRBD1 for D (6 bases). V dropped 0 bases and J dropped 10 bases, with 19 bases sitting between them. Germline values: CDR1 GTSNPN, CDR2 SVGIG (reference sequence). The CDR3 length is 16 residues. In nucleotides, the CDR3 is TGTGCCTGGAGTGTGCCAGGGGTGAGAGGGAGCTCACCCCTCCACTTT. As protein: CAWSVPGVRGSSPLHF.